These 25 T cell receptor beta chains were all obtained from the same sample, sequenced in a study of shared clonotypes between healthy human individuals (TCRdb year 2020). For the CD8 naive samples, CD45RO-negative cells were positively selected for CCR7, yielding a CD45RA+CCR7+ population from which TemRA cells were excluded. The method behind the library was the immunoSEQ multiplex PCR assay. The source is immuneACCESS, and TCRdb retained only in-frame sequences with V and J called. Part of the clones is not carried over; for the studies checked, unresolved V genes explain less than half of this, and the remainder is unexplained. Across this sample there are about 2,200,000 clones, with 90% to 95% seen only once. Clones ranked in the top ten supply more than 1.5% of the sample. The sample consisted of naive CD8+ T cells from PBMCs. The meaning of the sample's cell subset or site label: CD45RA+CCR7+. Every receptor here comes from a man aged 18-30 years in good health. Some clones in this sample may be carry-over from other donors' samples.

The V gene is TRBV6-1, the J gene TRBJ1-1; maybe TRBD1 (5 bases). The CDR3 has 14 amino acids. Germline V lookup: CDR1 MNHNS, CDR2 SASEGT. V was pared by 4 bases and J by 3 bases, with 12 bases between. The CDR3 nucleotides read TGTGCCAGCAGTGTCCTAGGGGTGGACACTGAAGCTTTCTTT. It specifies CASSVLGVDTEAFF.

This chain joins TRBV29-1 and TRBJ2-3; possible D gene TRBD2, 5 bases. The CDR3 runs 15 residues. Trimming removed 6 bases from V and 0 bases from J, with 16 bases in between. Germline CDR1 is SQVTM and CDR2 is ANQGSEA. The chain's CDR3 is CSVPWVGGSTDTQYF. CDR3 DNA: TGCAGCGTCCCTTGGGTGGGCGGGAGCACAGATACGCAGTATTTT.

This sequence joins TRBV27 and TRBJ1-5, with D maybe TRBD1 (5 bases). In germline, CDR1 is MNHEY, CDR2 SMNVEV (reference sequence). V was pared by 6 bases and J by 6 bases, with 24 bases between. The CDR3 has 17 amino acids. This chain's CDR3 is CASSLTLGLGDRQPQHF. In nucleotides, the CDR3 is TGTGCCAGCAGCCTGACCCTGGGACTGGGGGACCGTCAGCCCCAGCATTTT.

The chain combines TRBV7-6 with TRBJ1-2; D is undetermined. Trimming left V 3 bases short and J 5 bases short, with 28 bases between. This CDR3 is built from 19 residues. Per germline, CDR1 SGHVS and CDR2 FNYEAQ. As DNA, the CDR3 is TGTGCCAGCAGCTTCAAAAGAATAGGGCCGGACTCACCAATTTATGGCTACACCTTC. It encodes CASSFKRIGPDSPIYGYTF.

J is TRBJ2-2 and V is TRBV6-4; 11 nucleotides match TRBD2. CDR3 size: 15 residues. J was trimmed by 3 bases and V by 6 bases; bases with no gene match: 3. The germline V gene encodes CDR1 MRHNA and CDR2 SNTAGT. Here the CDR3 DNA reads TGTGCCAGCAGGACGGGACTAGCGGACACCGGGGAGCTGTTTTTT. Protein sequence: CASRTGLADTGELFF.

The V and J genes are TRBV10-3 and TRBJ2-3, with D maybe TRBD1 (6 bases). The V gene lost 8 bases and the J gene lost 1 base, with 13 bases spanning the gap. This CDR3 has 14 residues. The germline gives CDR1 ENHRY, CDR2 SYGVKD. The DNA of the CDR3 is TGTGCCATCCATTCAGGGGTGGGCACAGATACGCAGTATTTT. It yields the protein CAIHSGVGTDTQYF.

V gene TRBV13 combines with J gene TRBJ2-1, with 8 positions matching TRBD1. Germline V CDR1 and CDR2: PRHDT, FYEKMQ (reference sequence). V lost 2 bases and J lost 2; bases outside the gene matches: 5. CDR3 length: 16 residues. In nucleotides, the CDR3 is TGTGCCAGCAGCTTAAAACCGACAGGGGCCTACAATGAGCAGTTCTTC. It specifies CASSLKPTGAYNEQFF. The complete variable domain, with remaining parts taken from reference TRBV13 and TRBJ2-1, reads AAGVIQSPRHLIKEKRETATLKCYPIPRHDTVYWYQQGPGQDPQFLISFYEKMQSDKGSIPDRFSAQQFSDYHSELNMSSLELGDSALYFCASSLKPTGAYNEQFFGPGTRLTVL.

The chain links TRBV12-5 to TRBJ2-5; D gene unclear. The CDR3 loop spans 12 amino acids. Germline V lookup: CDR1 LGHNT, CDR2 FRNRAP. Trimming removed 3 bases from V and 4 bases from J, with 6 bases in between. CDR3 region: CASGFHRETQYF. The CDR3 DNA sequence: TGTGCTAGTGGTTTCCATCGAGAGACCCAGTACTTC.

The chain recombines TRBV28 with TRBJ1-5; no clear D gene. CDR3 length equals 15 residues. V was pared by 7 bases and J by 0 bases, with 13 bases between. The germline CDR1 and CDR2 sequences are MDHEN and SYDVKM. The DNA for the CDR3 is TGTGCCAGCATCAGGAGGTCACATAGCAATCAGCCCCAGCATTTT. It codes for CASIRRSHSNQPQHF. The complete variable domain, with remaining parts taken from reference TRBV28 and TRBJ1-5, reads DVKVTQSSRYLVKRTGEKVFLECVQDMDHENMFWYRQDPGLGLRLIYFSYDVKMKEKGDIPEGYSVSREKKERFSLILESASTNQTSMYLCASIRRSHSNQPQHFGDGTRLSIL.

The chain combines TRBV6-1 with TRBJ1-1; D might be TRBD1 (5 bases). CDR3 size: 16 residues. In germline, CDR1 is MNHNS, CDR2 SASEGT. V was shortened by 2 bases and J by 3 bases, with 16 bases between the two germline ends. This CDR3 is CASSEWEGEGYTEAFF. DNA for the CDR3: TGTGCCAGCAGTGAATGGGAAGGGGAGGGGTACACTGAAGCTTTCTTT.

Note on this clone: Other DNA sequences in this sample translate to the same CDR3. The chain joins TRBV4-1 to TRBJ2-1; TRBD1 might be the D (5 bases). This CDR3 region has 14 residues. Germline V lookup: CDR1 MGHRA, CDR2 YSYEKL. The ends were cut back, 1 base at V and 4 bases at J, with 8 bases in the middle. CDR3 nucleotides: TGCGCCAGCAGCCAAGTGACAGTATACAATGAGCAGTTCTTC. As protein: CASSQVTVYNEQFF.

The V call is TRBV28, the J call TRBJ2-1, with D perhaps TRBD1 (5 bases). From germline, CDR1 is MDHEN and CDR2 SYDVKM. The CDR3 runs to 11 residues. With 4 bases removed from V and 15 bases from J, the gap between germline ends came to 13 bases. In DNA form, the CDR3 reads TGTGCCAGCAGTTCTGGCAGGGTGGGGTTCTTC. Residues: CASSSGRVGFF.

Points on this clone: The identical CDR3 is also encoded by other nucleotide sequences in the sample. The CDR3 DNA reads TGTGCCAGCAGTCCCTCCTACGAGCAGTACTTC. This encodes CASSPSYEQYF. The rearrangement joins TRBV27 to TRBJ2-7, with no clear D. CDR3 size: 11 residues. The germline V gene encodes CDR1 MNHEY and CDR2 SMNVEV (reference sequence). V was shortened by 5 bases and J by 0 bases, with 2 bases between the two germline ends.

The chain uses TRBV15 and TRBJ1-5; D is ambiguous. The germline CDR1 and CDR2 sequences are LNHNV and YYDKDF (reference sequence). Trimming removed 0 bases from V and 0 bases from J, with 12 bases in between. CDR3 size: 17 residues. The chain's CDR3 is CATSRDRQLPSNQPQHF. For the CDR3, the DNA is TGTGCCACCAGCAGAGATCGGCAGCTACCTAGCAATCAGCCCCAGCATTTT.

V gene TRBV11-2 combines with J gene TRBJ2-3; 7 positions agree with TRBD1. The CDR3 loop spans 15 amino acids. Trimming cost V 4 bases and J 1 base; bases outside gene matches: 5. Germline V gene sequence: CDR1 SGHAT, CDR2 FQNNGV. CDR3 loop: CASSSDRIGTDTQYF. The CDR3, as DNA: TGTGCCAGCAGCTCGGACAGGATCGGCACAGATACGCAGTATTTT.

The V call is TRBV4-1, the J call TRBJ2-1; maybe TRBD2 (6 bases). V dropped 0 bases and J dropped 0 bases, with 12 bases sitting between them. This CDR3 comprises 17 residues. Germline lookup yields CDR1 MGHRA and CDR2 YSYEKL. The CDR3 sequence: CASSQDESGASYNEQFF. The CDR3, as DNA: TGCGCCAGCAGCCAAGATGAATCGGGAGCCTCCTACAATGAGCAGTTCTTC.

The genes are TRBV6-6 and TRBJ1-4, with no clear D. Trimming pared 4 bases from V and 16 bases from J, leaving 16 bases between. The CDR3 length is 12 residues. CDR1 is MNHNY and CDR2 is SVGAGI in the germline V gene (reference sequence). The CDR3 DNA is TGTGCCAGCAGTTCGGGGTTAAGCCGGCCGTTTTTT. Amino acid sequence: CASSSGLSRPFF.

The chain uses TRBV19 and TRBJ2-7; D may be TRBD1 or TRBD2 (5 bases each). The CDR3 loop spans 12 amino acids. Per the germline V gene, CDR1 is LNHDA and CDR2 is SQIVND (reference sequence). The germline V and J ends were trimmed by 6 bases and 6 bases, with 12 bases remaining between them. CDR3 amino acids: CASSLRGAEQYF. CDR3 DNA: TGTGCCAGTAGCCTTCGAGGGGCCGAGCAGTACTTC.

This chain uses TRBV5-1 with TRBJ2-7; 10 bases agree with TRBD2. The CDR3 is made up of 15 amino acids. CDR1 and CDR2 (germline): SGHRS, YFSETQ. The V and J ends lost 0 bases and 6 bases, in that order; junction bases with no gene match: 6. CDR3 region: CASSLALSGRIEQYF. CDR3 DNA: TGCGCCAGCAGCTTGGCTCTTAGCGGGAGGATCGAGCAGTACTTC. Combining the CDR3 with reference TRBV5-1 and TRBJ2-7 gives the whole variable domain KAGVTQTPRYLIKTRGQQVTLSCSPISGHRSVSWYQQTPGQGLQFLFEYFSETQRNKGNFPGRFSGRQFSNSRSEMNVSTLELGDSALYLCASSLALSGRIEQYFGPGTRLTVT.

As regards this clone: Other DNA sequences in the same sample also yield this CDR3. The J gene is TRBJ2-7, the V gene TRBV4-1, with D perhaps TRBD2 (5 bases). Germline V gene sequence: CDR1 MGHRA, CDR2 YSYEKL. The CDR3 length is 14 residues. V lost 0 bases to trimming and J lost 3 bases, with 9 bases between them. The CDR3 protein is CASSQEARGYEQYF. The CDR3 bases are TGCGCCAGCAGCCAAGAGGCCCGGGGCTACGAGCAGTACTTC.

This clone was detected only a few times. The J gene is TRBJ1-1, the V gene TRBV30; a possible D gene is TRBD1 (6 bases). This CDR3 contains 14 residues. Trimming cost V 5 bases and J 1 base, with 14 bases left between them. The germline gives CDR1 GTSNPN, CDR2 SVGIG (reference sequence). The CDR3 DNA reads TGTGCCTGGGGTCCGGGACACAAGAACACTGAAGCTTTCTTT. Protein product: CAWGPGHKNTEAFF.

The rearrangement uses TRBV19 and TRBJ2-4; TRBD1 or TRBD2 may be the D gene (5 bases each). Germline assignment: CDR1 LNHDA and CDR2 SQIVND (reference sequence). V lost 6 bases and J 1 base, leaving 7 bases between the germline ends. The CDR3 length is 13 residues. The CDR3 bases are TGTGCCAGTAGCGAGGGGGCCAAAAACATTCAGTACTTC. Protein: CASSEGAKNIQYF. Variable domain in full (rest from reference TRBV19 and TRBJ2-4): DGGITQSPKYLFRKEGQNVTLSCEQNLNHDAMYWYRQDPGQGLRLIYYSQIVNDFQKGDIAEGYSVSREKKESFPLTVTSAQKNPTAFYLCASSEGAKNIQYFGAGTRLSVL.

The chain employs TRBV19 and TRBJ1-5; D is unresolved. V shed 3 bases and J shed 7 bases, with 10 bases lying between them. The CDR3 consists of 13 residues. CDR1 is LNHDA and CDR2 is SQIVND in the germline V gene (reference sequence). The CDR3 reads CASSMEGIQPQHF. In DNA, the CDR3 is TGTGCCAGTAGTATGGAGGGTATCCAGCCCCAGCATTTT.

With regard to this clone: Other nucleotide sequences from this sample produce the same CDR3. The V call is TRBV27, the J call TRBJ1-1, with a possible D match to TRBD1 (6 bases). Germline assignment: CDR1 MNHEY and CDR2 SMNVEV (reference sequence). This CDR3 region has 15 residues. V gave up 0 bases and J gave up 2 bases, with 10 bases separating them. DNA of the CDR3: TGTGCCAGCAGTTTATCGCGGGGGCTTAACACTGAAGCTTTCTTT. Its protein product is CASSLSRGLNTEAFF.

The J gene is TRBJ1-3, the V gene TRBV5-1, with D possibly matching TRBD1 (5 bases). V lost 4 bases and J 2 bases, leaving 16 bases between the germline ends. Germline V lookup: CDR1 SGHRS, CDR2 YFSETQ. The CDR3 sequence is 16 residues long. The CDR3 is CASSPGRGVAGNTIYF. The CDR3 bases are TGCGCCAGCAGCCCCGGGAGGGGAGTTGCTGGAAACACCATATATTTT. Supplemented by reference TRBV5-1 and TRBJ1-3, the full variable domain reads KAGVTQTPRYLIKTRGQQVTLSCSPISGHRSVSWYQQTPGQGLQFLFEYFSETQRNKGNFPGRFSGRQFSNSRSEMNVSTLELGDSALYLCASSPGRGVAGNTIYFGEGSWLTVV.